This is a list of T cell receptor beta chains from one sample in a study of OX40 agonist ivuxolimab in advanced cancers. TCRdb's table, derived via immunoSEQ multiplex PCR, lists solely in-frame clones and lacks some. The data contain some 30,000 clones, about four fifths of them singletons. This specimen was CD4+ or CD8+ T cells sorted from blood, taken in a trial of the OX40 agonist ivuxolimab. The receptors derive from an adult with an advanced solid tumor such as melanoma, head and neck, liver or kidney cancer. CDR3s include the opening cysteine and the closing phenylalanine or tryptophan. The D gene is left open where the match is weak. Size tells how often a clone was seen (once, few, many) or the class of an expanded clone, and some rows leave it out.

v_call	j_call	d_call	clone_size	cdr3_aa	cdr3_nt
TRBV30	TRBJ1-5	.	.	CAWSVPSNQPQHF	TGTGCCTGGAGTGTTCCCAGCAATCAGCCCCAGCATTTT
TRBV6-1	TRBJ2-5	.	.	CASTMFGQFQETQYF	TGTGCCAGCACGATGTTTGGTCAGTTCCAAGAGACCCAGTACTTC
TRBV28	TRBJ1-2	.	.	CTTNYGYTF	TGTACGACAAACTATGGCTACACCTTC
TRBV6-5	TRBJ2-1	TRBD2	.	CAVQNSGRGDEQFF	TGTGCCGTCCAGAATAGCGGGAGAGGAGATGAGCAGTTCTTC
TRBV6-4	TRBJ1-5	.	.	CASSDSRGVGNQPQHF	TGTGCCAGCAGTGACTCACGAGGGGTAGGCAATCAGCCCCAGCATTTT
TRBV4-3	TRBJ1-5	.	.	CASSQDAWTAYSNQPQHF	TGCGCCAGCAGCCAAGATGCGTGGACAGCTTATAGCAATCAGCCCCAGCATTTT
TRBV7-8	TRBJ2-1	.	.	CASSFPLRGPYNEQFF	TGTGCCAGCAGCTTTCCTTTACGGGGTCCCTACAATGAGCAGTTCTTC
TRBV7-2	TRBJ2-7	.	once	CASSLDTDEQYF	TGTGCCAGCAGCTTAGACACGGACGAGCAGTACTTC
TRBV21-1	TRBJ2-5	.	few	CASSKVGGRAWETQYF	TGTGCCAGCAGCAAAGTTGGGGGTCGCGCATGGGAGACCCAGTACTTC
TRBV4-1	TRBJ1-2	.	.	CASSHPPGRRRNYGYTF	TGCGCCAGCAGCCACCCCCCGGGACGGAGGAGGAACTATGGCTACACCTTC
TRBV15	TRBJ2-7	.	.	CATSRDSFGRGYF	TGTGCCACCAGCAGAGATTCTTTTGGCAGGGGGTACTTC
TRBV28	TRBJ2-7	TRBD2	.	CASFLSGSSYEQYF	TGTGCCAGCTTCCTTAGCGGGAGCTCCTACGAGCAGTACTTC
TRBV29-1	TRBJ1-2	.	.	CSAGGYGYTF	TGCAGCGCAGGAGGCTATGGCTACACCTTC
TRBV5-1	TRBJ2-7	.	.	CASSSFDSSYEQYF	TGCGCCAGCAGCTCTTTCGACAGCTCCTACGAGCAGTACTTC
TRBV14	TRBJ1-1	.	.	CASSQGRVDTEAFF	TGTGCCAGCAGCCAAGGTAGGGTCGACACTGAAGCTTTCTTT
TRBV6-5	TRBJ2-1	.	.	CASSQVGSRQFF	TGTGCCAGCAGCCAAGTGGGGTCACGGCAGTTCTTC
TRBV5-4	TRBJ2-3	TRBD2	.	CASSLESLAGGRRDTQYF	TGTGCCAGCAGCTTGGAATCTCTAGCGGGAGGGCGACGAGATACGCAGTATTTT
TRBV28	TRBJ2-7	.	medium-sized	CASTTQGSTALEQYF	TGTGCCAGCACAACCCAGGGCAGCACGGCCCTCGAGCAGTACTTC
TRBV28	TRBJ2-4	.	.	CASSMGKYKNIQYF	TGTGCCAGCAGCATGGGGAAGTACAAAAACATTCAGTACTTC
TRBV5-4	TRBJ1-2	.	once	CASSVRGGDGYTF	TGTGCCAGCAGCGTGAGGGGTGGGGATGGCTACACCTTC
TRBV5-1	TRBJ1-1	.	.	CASSSSAAGTEAFF	TGCGCCAGCAGCTCCAGCGCGGCAGGCACTGAAGCTTTCTTT
TRBV19	TRBJ2-3	.	.	CASSPRPRDTQYF	TGTGCCAGTAGTCCTCGACCCAGGGATACGCAGTATTTT
TRBV28	TRBJ1-1	.	.	CASRANTEAFF	TGTGCCAGCAGGGCTAACACTGAAGCTTTCTTT
TRBV11-2	TRBJ2-5	.	.	CASSSHSASYQETQYF	TGTGCCAGCAGCTCTCACTCAGCCTCGTACCAAGAGACCCAGTACTTC
TRBV18	TRBJ1-5	.	.	CASSRQDNQPQHF	TGTGCCAGCTCTCGGCAGGACAATCAGCCCCAGCATTTT
TRBV27	TRBJ2-1	.	.	CASSLGGGPYNEQFF	TGTGCCAGCAGTTTAGGGGGGGGGCCTTACAATGAGCAGTTCTTC
TRBV7-7	TRBJ2-6	.	.	CASSGHLPQSRANVLTF	TGTGCCAGCAGCGGTCACTTGCCACAAAGTCGGGCCAACGTCCTGACTTTC
TRBV30	TRBJ1-4	.	.	CAWSSTGVGEKLFF	TGTGCCTGGAGTTCTACGGGGGTGGGTGAAAAACTGTTTTTT
TRBV28	TRBJ2-7	.	once	CASSLVIRYYRGYEQYF	TGTGCCAGCAGTTTGGTCATAAGGTACTATCGAGGTTACGAGCAGTACTTC
TRBV6-5	TRBJ1-5	.	.	CASSYSRGNQPQHF	TGTGCCAGCAGTTACTCGCGGGGCAATCAGCCCCAGCATTTT
TRBV18	TRBJ2-1	.	once	CASSPPAGTTRANEQFF	TGTGCCAGCTCACCTCCGGCCGGGACCACGAGGGCAAATGAGCAGTTCTTC
TRBV18	TRBJ2-7	TRBD1	.	CASSPGTGNYEQYF	TGTGCCAGCTCACCCGGGACAGGGAACTACGAGCAGTACTTC
TRBV5-1	TRBJ2-7	.	.	CASSLGVGAAVYEQYF	TGCGCCAGCAGCCTGGGGGTGGGAGCAGCAGTCTACGAGCAGTACTTC
TRBV18	TRBJ2-2	.	.	CASSPKQERSTGELFF	TGTGCCAGCTCACCGAAACAGGAGAGATCGACCGGGGAGCTGTTTTTT
TRBV6-5	TRBJ1-1	.	.	CASRTGTGEAFF	TGTGCCAGCAGGACAGGAACGGGTGAAGCTTTCTTT
TRBV28	TRBJ2-3	.	.	CASSSPRGASDTQYF	TGTGCCAGCAGTTCCCCTCGGGGGGCCTCAGATACGCAGTATTTT